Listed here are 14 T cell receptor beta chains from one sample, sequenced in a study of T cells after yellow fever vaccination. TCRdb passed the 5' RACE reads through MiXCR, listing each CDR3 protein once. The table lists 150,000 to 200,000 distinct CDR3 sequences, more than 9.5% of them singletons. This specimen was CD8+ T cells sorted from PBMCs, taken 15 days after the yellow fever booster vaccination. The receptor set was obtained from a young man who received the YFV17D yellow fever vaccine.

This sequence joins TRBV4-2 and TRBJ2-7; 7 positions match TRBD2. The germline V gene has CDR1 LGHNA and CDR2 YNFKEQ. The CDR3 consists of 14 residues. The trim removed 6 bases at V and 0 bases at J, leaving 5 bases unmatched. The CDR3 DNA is TGTGCCAGCAGAGCCGCTAGCGGCTCCTACGAGCAGTACTTC. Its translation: CASRAASGSYEQYF.

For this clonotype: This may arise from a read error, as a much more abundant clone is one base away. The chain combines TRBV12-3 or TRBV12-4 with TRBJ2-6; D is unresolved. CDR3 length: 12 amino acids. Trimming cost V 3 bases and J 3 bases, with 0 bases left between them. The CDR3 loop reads CASSFGANVLTF. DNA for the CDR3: TGTGCCAGCAGTTTTGGGGCCAACGTCCTGACTTTC.

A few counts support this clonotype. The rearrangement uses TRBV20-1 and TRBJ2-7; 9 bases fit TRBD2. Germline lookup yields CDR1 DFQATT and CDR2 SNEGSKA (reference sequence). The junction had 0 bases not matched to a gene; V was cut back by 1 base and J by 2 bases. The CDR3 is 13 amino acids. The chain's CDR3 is CSARVAGAYEQYV. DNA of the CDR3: TGCAGTGCTAGAGTAGCGGGAGCCTACGAGCAGTACGTC.

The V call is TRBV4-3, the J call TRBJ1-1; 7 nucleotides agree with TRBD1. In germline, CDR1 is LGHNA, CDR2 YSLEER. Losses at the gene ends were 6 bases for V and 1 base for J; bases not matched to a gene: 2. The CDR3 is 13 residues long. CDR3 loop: CASRQGWNTEAFF. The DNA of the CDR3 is TGCGCCAGCAGACAGGGGTGGAACACTGAAGCTTTCTTT.

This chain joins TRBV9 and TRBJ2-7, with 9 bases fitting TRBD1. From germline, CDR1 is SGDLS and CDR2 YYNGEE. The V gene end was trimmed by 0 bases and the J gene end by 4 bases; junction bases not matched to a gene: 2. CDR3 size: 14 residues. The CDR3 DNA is TGTGCCAGCAGCGTAGGACAGGGGGAGTACGAGCAGTACTTC. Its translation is CASSVGQGEYEQYF. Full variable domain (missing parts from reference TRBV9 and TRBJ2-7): DSGVTQTPKHLITATGQRVTLRCSPRSGDLSVYWYQQSLDQGLQFLIQYYNGEERAKGNILERFSAQQFPDLHSELNLSSLELGDSALYFCASSVGQGEYEQYFGPGTRLTVT.

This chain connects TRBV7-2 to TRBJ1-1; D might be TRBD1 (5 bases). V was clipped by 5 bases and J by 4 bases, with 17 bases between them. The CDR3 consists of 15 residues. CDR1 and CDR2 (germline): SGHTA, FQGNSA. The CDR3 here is CASSAHRWDGTEAFF. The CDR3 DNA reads TGTGCCAGCAGCGCTCACAGGTGGGATGGCACTGAAGCTTTCTTT. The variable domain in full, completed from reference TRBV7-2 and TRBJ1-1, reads GAGVSQSPSNKVTEKGKDVELRCDPISGHTALYWYRQSLGQGLEFLIYFQGNSAPDKSGLPSDRFSAERTGGSVSTLTIQRTQQEDSAVYLCASSAHRWDGTEAFFGQGTRLTVV.

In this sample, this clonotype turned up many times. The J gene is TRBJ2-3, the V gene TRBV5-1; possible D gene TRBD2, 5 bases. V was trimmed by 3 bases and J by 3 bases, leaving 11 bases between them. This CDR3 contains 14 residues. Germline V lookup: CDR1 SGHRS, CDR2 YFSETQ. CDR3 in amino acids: CASSSVGGTDTQYF. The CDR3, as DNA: TGCGCCAGCAGCTCGGTGGGCGGGACAGATACGCAGTATTTT. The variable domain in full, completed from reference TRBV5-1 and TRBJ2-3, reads KAGVTQTPRYLIKTRGQQVTLSCSPISGHRSVSWYQQTPGQGLQFLFEYFSETQRNKGNFPGRFSGRQFSNSRSEMNVSTLELGDSALYLCASSSVGGTDTQYFGPGTRLTVL.

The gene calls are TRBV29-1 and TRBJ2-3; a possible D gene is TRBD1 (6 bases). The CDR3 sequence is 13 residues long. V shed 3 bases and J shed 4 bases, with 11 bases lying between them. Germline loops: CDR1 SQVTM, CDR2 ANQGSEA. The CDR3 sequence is CSVEQGPPDTQYF. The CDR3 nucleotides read TGCAGCGTTGAGCAGGGGCCTCCAGATACGCAGTATTTT.

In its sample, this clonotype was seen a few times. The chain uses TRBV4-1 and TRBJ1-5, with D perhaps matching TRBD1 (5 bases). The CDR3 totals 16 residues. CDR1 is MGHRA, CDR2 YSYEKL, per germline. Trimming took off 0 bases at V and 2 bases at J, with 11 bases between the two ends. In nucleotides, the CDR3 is TGCGCCAGCAGCCAAGAGAGGGAAGGGGGCAATCAGCCCCAGCATTTT. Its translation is CASSQEREGGNQPQHF.

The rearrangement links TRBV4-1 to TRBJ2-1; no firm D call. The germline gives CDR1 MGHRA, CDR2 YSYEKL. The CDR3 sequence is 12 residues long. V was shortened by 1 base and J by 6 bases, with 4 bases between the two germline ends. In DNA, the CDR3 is TGCGCCAGCAGCCAAGTGGGCAATGAGCAGTTCTTC. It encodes CASSQVGNEQFF.

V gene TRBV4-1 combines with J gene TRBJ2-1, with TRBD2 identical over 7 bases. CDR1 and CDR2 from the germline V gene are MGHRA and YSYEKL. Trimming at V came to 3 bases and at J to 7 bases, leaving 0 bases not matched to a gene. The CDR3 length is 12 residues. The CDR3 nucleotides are TGCGCCAGCAGCCACGGGGGGAATGAGCAGTTCTTC. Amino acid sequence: CASSHGGNEQFF.

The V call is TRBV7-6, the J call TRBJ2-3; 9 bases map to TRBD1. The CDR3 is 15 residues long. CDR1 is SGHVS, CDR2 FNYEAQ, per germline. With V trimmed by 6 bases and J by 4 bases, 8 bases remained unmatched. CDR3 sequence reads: CASRDGQGFADTQYF. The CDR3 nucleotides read TGTGCCAGCAGGGACGGACAGGGGTTCGCAGATACGCAGTATTTT. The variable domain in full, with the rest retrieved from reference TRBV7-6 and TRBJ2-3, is GAGVSQSPRYKVTKRGQDVALRCDPISGHVSLYWYRQALGQGPEFLTYFNYEAQQDKSGLPNDRFSAERPEGSISTLTIQRTEQRDSAMYRCASRDGQGFADTQYFGPGTRLTVL.

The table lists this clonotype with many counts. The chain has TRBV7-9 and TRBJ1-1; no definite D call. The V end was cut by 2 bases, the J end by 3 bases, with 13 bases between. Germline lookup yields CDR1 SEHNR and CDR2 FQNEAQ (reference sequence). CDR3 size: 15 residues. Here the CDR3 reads CASSLSFTPDTEAFF. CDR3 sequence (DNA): TGTGCCAGCAGCTTATCGTTTACCCCGGACACTGAAGCTTTCTTT.

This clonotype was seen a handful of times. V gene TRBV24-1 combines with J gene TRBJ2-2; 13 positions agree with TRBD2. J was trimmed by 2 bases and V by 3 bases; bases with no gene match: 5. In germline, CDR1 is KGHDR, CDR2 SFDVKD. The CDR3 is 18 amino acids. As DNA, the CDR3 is TGTGCCACCAGTGATCCCGGGACTAGCGGGGTAAACACCGGGGAGCTGTTTTTT. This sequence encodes CATSDPGTSGVNTGELFF.